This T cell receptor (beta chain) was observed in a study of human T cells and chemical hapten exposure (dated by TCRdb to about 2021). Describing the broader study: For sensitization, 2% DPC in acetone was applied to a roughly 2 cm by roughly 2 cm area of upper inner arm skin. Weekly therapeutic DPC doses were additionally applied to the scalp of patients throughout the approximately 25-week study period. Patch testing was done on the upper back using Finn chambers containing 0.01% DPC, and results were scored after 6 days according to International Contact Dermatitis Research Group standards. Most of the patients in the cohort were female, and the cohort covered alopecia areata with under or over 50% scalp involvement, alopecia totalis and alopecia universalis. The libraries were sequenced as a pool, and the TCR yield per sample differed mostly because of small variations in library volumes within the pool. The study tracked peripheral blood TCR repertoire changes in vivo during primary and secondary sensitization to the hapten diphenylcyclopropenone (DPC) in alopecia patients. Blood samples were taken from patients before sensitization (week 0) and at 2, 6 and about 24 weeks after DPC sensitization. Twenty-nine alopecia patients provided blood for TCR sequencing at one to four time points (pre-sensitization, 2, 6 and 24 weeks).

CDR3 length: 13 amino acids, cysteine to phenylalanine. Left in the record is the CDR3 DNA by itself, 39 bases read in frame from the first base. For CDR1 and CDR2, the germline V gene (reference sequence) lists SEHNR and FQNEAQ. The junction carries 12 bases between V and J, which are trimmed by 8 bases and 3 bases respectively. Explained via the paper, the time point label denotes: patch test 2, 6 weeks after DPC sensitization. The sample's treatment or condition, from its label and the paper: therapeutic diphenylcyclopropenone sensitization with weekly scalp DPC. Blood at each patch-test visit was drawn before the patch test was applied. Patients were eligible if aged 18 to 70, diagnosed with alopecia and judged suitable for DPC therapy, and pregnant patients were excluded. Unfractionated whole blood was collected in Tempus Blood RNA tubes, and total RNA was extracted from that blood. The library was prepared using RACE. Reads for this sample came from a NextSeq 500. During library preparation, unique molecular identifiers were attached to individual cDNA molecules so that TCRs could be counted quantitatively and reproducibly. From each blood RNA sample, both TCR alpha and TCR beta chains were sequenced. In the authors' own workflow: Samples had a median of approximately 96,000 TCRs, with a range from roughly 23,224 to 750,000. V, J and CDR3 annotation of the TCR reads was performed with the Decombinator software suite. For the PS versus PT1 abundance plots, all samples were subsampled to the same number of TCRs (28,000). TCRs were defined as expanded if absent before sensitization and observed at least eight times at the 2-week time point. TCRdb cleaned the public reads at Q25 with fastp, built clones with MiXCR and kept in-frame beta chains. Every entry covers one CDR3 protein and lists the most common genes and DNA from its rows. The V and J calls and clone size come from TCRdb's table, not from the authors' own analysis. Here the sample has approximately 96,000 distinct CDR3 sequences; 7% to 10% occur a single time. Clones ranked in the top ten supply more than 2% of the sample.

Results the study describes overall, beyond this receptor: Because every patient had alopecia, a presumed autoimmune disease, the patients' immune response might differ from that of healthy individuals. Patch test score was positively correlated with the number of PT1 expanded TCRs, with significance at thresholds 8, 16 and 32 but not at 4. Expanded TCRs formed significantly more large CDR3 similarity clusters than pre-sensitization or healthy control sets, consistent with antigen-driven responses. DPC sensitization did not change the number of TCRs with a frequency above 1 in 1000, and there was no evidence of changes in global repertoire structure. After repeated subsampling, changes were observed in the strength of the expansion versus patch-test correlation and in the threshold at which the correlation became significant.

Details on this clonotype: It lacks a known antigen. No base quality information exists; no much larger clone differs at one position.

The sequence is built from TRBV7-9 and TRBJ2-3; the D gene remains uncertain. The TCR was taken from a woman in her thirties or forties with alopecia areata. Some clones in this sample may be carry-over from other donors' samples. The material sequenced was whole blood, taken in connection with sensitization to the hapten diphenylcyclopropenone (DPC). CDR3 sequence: CASGLRITDTQYF. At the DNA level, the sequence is TGTGCCAGCGGCCTACGAATTACAGATACGCAGTATTTT.